These 8 T cell receptor beta chains originate from one sample sequenced in a study of shared clonotypes between healthy human individuals. Assay used: immunoSEQ multiplex PCR; TCRdb lists only in-frame clones, some missing. The table includes 2 million to 2.5 million clones, 80% to 95% detected once. The sequenced material came from naive CD4+ T cells from PBMCs. Subset of the sample: CD45RA+ positively selected. All receptors come from a man between 18 and 35 years old in good health. Some clones in this sample may be carry-over from other donors' samples.

The CDR3 nucleotides read TGCGCCAGCAGCCCACAGGGGTTGAACACTGAAGCTTTCTTT. Protein product: CASSPQGLNTEAFF. This chain links TRBV5-1 with TRBJ1-1; 7 bases agree with TRBD1. V was clipped by 4 bases and J by 0 bases; unmatched bases: 3. Germline values: CDR1 SGHRS, CDR2 YFSETQ. The length of the CDR3 is 14 residues.

The rearrangement joins TRBV28 to TRBJ1-2; unclear D gene. The V and J ends lost 5 bases and 7 bases respectively, with 17 bases between them. The CDR3 contains 14 residues. CDR1 MDHEN and CDR2 SYDVKM come from the germline V gene. DNA for the CDR3: TGTGCCAGCAGTCCCCAGGACCCCCCCGGTGGCTACACCTTC. Translated: CASSPQDPPGGYTF.

This clone was seen only a few times. The chain carries TRBV9 and TRBJ1-2; unclear D gene. CDR3 length: 15 residues. Germline assignment: CDR1 SGDLS and CDR2 YYNGEE. Deletions cut 0 bases from V and 10 bases from J, with 19 bases between. CDR3 nucleotides: TGTGCCAGCAGCGTAGGAGCAGTTCCGGCGGGGATCTACACCTTC. It specifies CASSVGAVPAGIYTF.

The J gene is TRBJ2-7, the V gene TRBV7-6, with D tentatively TRBD2 (7 bases). The CDR3 loop spans 16 amino acids. Germline CDR1 and CDR2: SGHVS and FNYEAQ. V lost 5 bases and J lost 0, with 17 bases in between. The CDR3 reads CASSASTGRGSYEQYF. The DNA of the CDR3 is TGTGCCAGCAGCGCATCAACAGGGAGGGGCTCCTACGAGCAGTACTTC.

The rearrangement uses TRBV7-2 and TRBJ2-5, with 7 bases identical to TRBD1. Germline lookup yields CDR1 SGHTA and CDR2 FQGNSA. The CDR3 spans 17 residues. V gave up 1 base and J gave up 2 bases; unmatched junction bases: 10. The CDR3, as DNA: TGTGCCAGCAGCTTAGTTAGGGGGCCACTTGGACAAGAGACCCAGTACTTC. It specifies CASSLVRGPLGQETQYF. Based on the CDR3 plus reference TRBV7-2 and TRBJ2-5, the full variable domain is GAGVSQSPSNKVTEKGKDVELRCDPISGHTALYWYRQSLGQGLEFLIYFQGNSAPDKSGLPSDRFSAERTGGSVSTLTIQRTQQEDSAVYLCASSLVRGPLGQETQYFGPGTRLLVL.

The chain is built from TRBV28 and TRBJ1-2; 7 positions match TRBD1. The CDR3 loop spans 14 amino acids. Germline V lookup: CDR1 MDHEN, CDR2 SYDVKM. V shed 6 bases, J shed 4 bases, and the junction held 8 bases outside the gene matches. CDR3 in amino acids: CASRIPGQIYGYTF. The DNA for the CDR3 is TGTGCCAGCAGGATACCGGGACAGATCTATGGCTACACCTTC.

The J gene is TRBJ2-7, the V gene TRBV19, with 12 bases identical to TRBD2. Germline V CDR1 and CDR2: LNHDA, SQIVND (reference sequence). There are 16 residues in the CDR3. V shed 4 bases and J 1 base; nucleotides not matched to a gene: 5. The CDR3 DNA sequence: TGTGCCAGTAGTAGACTACTAGCGGGAGGTTCCTACGAGCAGTACTTC. Translating it yields CASSRLLAGGSYEQYF.

The rearrangement uses TRBV5-6 and TRBJ2-7; D call uncertain. This CDR3 comprises 12 residues. V dropped 2 bases and J dropped 4 bases, with 7 bases sitting between them. Germline V gene sequence: CDR1 SGHDT, CDR2 YYEEEE. The CDR3 is CASSFKSYEQYF. The DNA of the CDR3 is TGTGCCAGCAGCTTTAAGAGTTACGAGCAGTACTTC.